These 18 T cell receptor beta chains originate from one sample sequenced in a study of OX40 agonist ivuxolimab in advanced cancers. Only in-frame clones appear in the TCRdb table, and some are missing; sequencing was by immunoSEQ multiplex PCR. The data show fewer than 35,000 clones, over 85% seen once. Sequenced material: CD4+ or CD8+ T cells sorted from blood, taken in a trial of the OX40 agonist ivuxolimab. These receptors all come from an adult with an advanced solid tumor such as melanoma, head and neck, liver or kidney cancer.

This clone appeared a single time. Relative to the germline gene, one junction end is altered; a read error may explain this. V and J are TRBV19 and TRBJ2-1, with unresolved D. The germline V gene has CDR1 LNHDA and CDR2 SQIVND (reference sequence). The CDR3 is 11 amino acids. The CDR3 nucleotides are TGTGCCAGTACTATATACAATGAGCAGTTCTTC. This translates into CASTIYNEQFF.

This clone was picked up a small number of times. The V and J genes are TRBV2 and TRBJ2-7; D is unclear. Germline V gene lookup returns CDR1 SNHLY and CDR2 FYNNEI. The CDR3 extends over 12 amino acids. The V end lost 4 bases, the J end lost 4 bases, and 8 bases lay between the germline ends. Written as DNA, the CDR3 is TGTGCCAGCAGTGGGACCGCTTACGAGCAGTACTTC. Protein sequence: CASSGTAYEQYF.

The chain has TRBV6-4 and TRBJ2-3; a possible D gene is TRBD1 (5 bases). The CDR3 is 14 amino acids. Trimming cost V 10 bases and J 4 bases, with 18 bases left between them. The germline CDR1 and CDR2 sequences are MRHNA and SNTAGT. The CDR3 sequence is CATLGPGEPDTQYF. In nucleotides, the CDR3 is TGTGCCACCCTGGGGCCGGGCGAACCAGATACGCAGTATTTT.

This clone was counted between two and nine times. The chain links TRBV7-9 to TRBJ2-1; 8 positions match TRBD2. This CDR3 has 17 residues. Germline values: CDR1 SEHNR, CDR2 FQNEAQ (reference sequence). V was pared by 4 bases and J by 6 bases, with 14 bases of the junction left unmatched. CDR3 residues: CASSWVSTSGYPNEQFF. The CDR3 DNA follows: TGTGCCAGCAGCTGGGTTAGTACTAGCGGATATCCCAATGAGCAGTTCTTC.

This sequence joins TRBV27 and TRBJ1-1, with TRBD1 as a possible D gene (5 bases). Germline values: CDR1 MNHEY, CDR2 SMNVEV (reference sequence). The CDR3 spans 15 residues. V gave up 5 bases and J gave up 1 base, with 14 bases separating them. The DNA of the CDR3 is TGTGCCAGCAGTGAGGGGACGACTTGGAACACTGAAGCTTTCTTT. Protein: CASSEGTTWNTEAFF.

This clone was seen only once. V gene TRBV27 combines with J gene TRBJ2-7; D gene ambiguous. CDR1 is MNHEY and CDR2 is SMNVEV in the germline V gene (reference sequence). The CDR3 sequence is 14 residues long. V was cut by 1 base and J by 0 bases, with 7 bases left in between. CDR3 DNA sequence: TGTGCCAGCAGTTTATTACCGAACTCCTACGAGCAGTACTTC. Translating gives CASSLLPNSYEQYF.

This clone has more than one count but fewer than ten. The genes are TRBV6-1 and TRBJ2-5; 12 bases are shared with TRBD1. Losses at the gene ends were 0 bases for V and 4 bases for J; bases not matched to a gene: 12. The germline CDR1 and CDR2 sequences are MNHNS and SASEGT. The CDR3 consists of 19 residues. CDR3: CASSEAPGPGQGAGETQYF. CDR3 nucleotide sequence: TGTGCCAGCAGTGAAGCCCCAGGTCCGGGACAGGGGGCAGGAGAGACCCAGTACTTC.

The rearrangement uses TRBV27 and TRBJ1-1; D ambiguous. Trimming left V 4 bases short and J 0 bases short, with 9 bases between. CDR3 size: 14 residues. Per germline, CDR1 MNHEY and CDR2 SMNVEV (reference sequence). The CDR3 spells CASSSTRLNTEAFF. The CDR3 DNA is TGTGCCAGCAGTTCAACTCGATTGAACACTGAAGCTTTCTTT.

This chain joins TRBV7-9 and TRBJ1-2; D gene ambiguous. The germline V gene encodes CDR1 SEHNR and CDR2 FQNEAQ (reference sequence). Trimming took off 1 base at V and 7 bases at J, with 4 bases between the two ends. This CDR3 region has 11 residues. The CDR3 bases are TGTGCCAGCAGCTTAGATCTTGGCTACACCTTC. Protein sequence: CASSLDLGYTF. Full variable domain (missing parts from reference TRBV7-9 and TRBJ1-2): DTGVSQNPRHKITKRGQNVTFRCDPISEHNRLYWYRQTLGQGPEFLTYFQNEAQLEKSRLLSDRFSAERPKGSFSTLEIQRTEQGDSAMYLCASSLDLGYTFGSGTRLTVV.

The chain links TRBV7-9 to TRBJ1-2, with D possibly being TRBD1 (5 bases). Trimming removed 5 bases at V and 0 bases at J, with 16 bases between. The CDR3 has 16 amino acids. The V gene's germline CDR1 is SEHNR and CDR2 FQNEAQ (reference sequence). The CDR3 loop is CASSTTDGTSNYGYTF. CDR3 bases: TGTGCCAGCAGCACAACGGACGGGACTTCTAACTATGGCTACACCTTC.

The V call is TRBV4-1, the J call TRBJ1-1; D is ambiguous. Germline V lookup: CDR1 MGHRA, CDR2 YSYEKL. Trimming took 0 bases from V and 1 from J, leaving 12 bases between them. CDR3 length: 16 amino acids. In DNA, the CDR3 is TGCGCCAGCAGCCAAGAACCCTCTTGGAGGAACACTGAAGCTTTCTTT. It translates to CASSQEPSWRNTEAFF.

This chain connects TRBV5-6 to TRBJ2-1, with no clear D. The CDR3 is 13 residues long. From germline, CDR1 is SGHDT and CDR2 YYEEEE. V lost 0 bases and J lost 9, with 10 bases in between. The CDR3, as DNA: TGTGCCAGCAGCTTGGCCACCGTGGCTGAGCAGTTCTTC. Its protein is CASSLATVAEQFF.

In its sample, this clone ranks as medium-sized. The chain joins TRBV29-1 to TRBJ2-1; weak D call: TRBD1 (6 bases). This CDR3 comprises 13 residues. V shed 7 bases and J shed 10 bases, with 20 bases lying between them. The germline V gene has CDR1 SQVTM and CDR2 ANQGSEA. The CDR3 is CSGEGEALVEQFF. CDR3 bases: TGCAGCGGTGAGGGGGAAGCACTTGTGGAGCAGTTCTTC.

The rearrangement links TRBV7-8 to TRBJ2-1; 9 bases are a match to TRBD1. This CDR3 has 15 residues. The junction had 4 bases not matched to a gene; V was cut back by 0 bases and J by 7 bases. CDR1 and CDR2 (germline): SGHVS, FQNEAQ. CDR3 bases: TGTGCCAGCAGCTTAGCCGGGACAGGGTGGAATGAGCAGTTCTTC. Its protein is CASSLAGTGWNEQFF.

V gene TRBV25-1 combines with J gene TRBJ1-6; D is undetermined. V lost 5 bases, J lost 6 bases, and 8 bases lay in between. The CDR3 length is 13 residues. Germline CDR1 and CDR2: MGHDK and SYGVNS. The CDR3 coding sequence is TGTGCCAGCAGTTTGGGTTTTAATTCACCCCTCCACTTT. Translating gives CASSLGFNSPLHF.

The genes are TRBV6-1 and TRBJ2-2; a weak D match, TRBD1 (6 bases). V lost 4 bases, J lost 6 bases, and 9 bases lay in between. Looked up from germline, CDR1 is MNHNS and CDR2 is SASEGT. The CDR3 is made up of 13 amino acids. The CDR3 reads CASSASGAGELFF. CDR3 DNA sequence: TGTGCCAGCAGTGCATCAGGGGCCGGGGAGCTGTTTTTT.

CDR3: CASSSSGVAETQYF. CDR3 in DNA: TGCGCCAGCAGCTCTAGCGGGGTGGCAGAGACCCAGTACTTC. The chain links TRBV5-1 to TRBJ2-5; 9 bases line up with TRBD2. This CDR3 is built from 14 residues. V was pared by 3 bases and J by 4 bases, with 4 bases of the junction left unmatched. Germline CDR1 and CDR2: SGHRS and YFSETQ.

The rearrangement uses TRBV5-5 and TRBJ2-7, with D hard to call. The V gene's germline CDR1 is SGHKS and CDR2 YYEKEE (reference sequence). CDR3 size: 14 residues. Trimming took 0 bases from V and 0 from J, leaving 7 bases between them. The CDR3 is CASSLGSLSYEQYF. The CDR3 bases are TGTGCCAGCAGCTTGGGTAGTCTCTCCTACGAGCAGTACTTC.